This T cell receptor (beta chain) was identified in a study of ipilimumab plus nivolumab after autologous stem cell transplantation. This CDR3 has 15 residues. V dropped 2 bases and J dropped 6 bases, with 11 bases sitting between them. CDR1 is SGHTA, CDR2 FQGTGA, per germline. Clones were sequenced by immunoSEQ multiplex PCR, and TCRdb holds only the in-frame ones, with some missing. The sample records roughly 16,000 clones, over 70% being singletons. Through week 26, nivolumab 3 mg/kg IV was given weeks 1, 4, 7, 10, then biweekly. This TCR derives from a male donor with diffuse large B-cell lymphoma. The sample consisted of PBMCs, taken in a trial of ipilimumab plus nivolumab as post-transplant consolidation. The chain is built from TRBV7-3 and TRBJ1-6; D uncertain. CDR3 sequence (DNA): TGTGCCAGCAGCTTAGTGTCAGTAGTTAATTCACCCCTCCACTTT. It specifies CASSLVSVVNSPLHF.